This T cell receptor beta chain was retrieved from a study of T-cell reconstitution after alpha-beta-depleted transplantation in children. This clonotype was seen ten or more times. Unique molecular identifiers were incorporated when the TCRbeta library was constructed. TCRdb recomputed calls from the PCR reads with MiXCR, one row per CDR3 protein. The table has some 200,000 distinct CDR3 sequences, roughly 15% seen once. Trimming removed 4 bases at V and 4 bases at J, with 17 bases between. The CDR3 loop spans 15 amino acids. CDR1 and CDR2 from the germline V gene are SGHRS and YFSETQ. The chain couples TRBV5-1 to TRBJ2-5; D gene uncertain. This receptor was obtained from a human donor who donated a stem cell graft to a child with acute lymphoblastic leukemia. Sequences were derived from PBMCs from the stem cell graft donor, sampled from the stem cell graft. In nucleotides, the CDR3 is TGCGCCAGCAGCACTGGACCCTACCTGGTAGAGACCCAGTACTTC. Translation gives CASSTGPYLVETQYF.